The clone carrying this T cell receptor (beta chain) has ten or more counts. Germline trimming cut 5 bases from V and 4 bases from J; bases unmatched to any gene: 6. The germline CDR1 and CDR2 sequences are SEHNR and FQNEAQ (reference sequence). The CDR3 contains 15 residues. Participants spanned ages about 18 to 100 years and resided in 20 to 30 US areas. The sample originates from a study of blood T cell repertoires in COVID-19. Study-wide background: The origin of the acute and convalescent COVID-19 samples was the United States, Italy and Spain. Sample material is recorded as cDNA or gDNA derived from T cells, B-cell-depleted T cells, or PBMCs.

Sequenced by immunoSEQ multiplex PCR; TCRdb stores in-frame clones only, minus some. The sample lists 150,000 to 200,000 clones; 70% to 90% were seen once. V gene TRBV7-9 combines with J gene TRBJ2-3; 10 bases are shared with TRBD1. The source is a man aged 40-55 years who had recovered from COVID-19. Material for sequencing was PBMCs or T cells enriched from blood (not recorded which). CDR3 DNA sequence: TGTGCCAGCAGCCCGACAGGGGGCTCTTCAGATACGCAGTATTTT. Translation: CASSPTGGSSDTQYF. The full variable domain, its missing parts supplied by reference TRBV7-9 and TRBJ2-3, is DTGVSQNPRHKITKRGQNVTFRCDPISEHNRLYWYRQTLGQGPEFLTYFQNEAQLEKSRLLSDRFSAERPKGSFSTLEIQRTEQGDSAMYLCASSPTGGSSDTQYFGPGTRLTVL.